The 10 T cell receptor beta chains presented below share a single source sample, sequenced in a study of Graves' ophthalmopathy and Graves' hyperthyroidism. RNA transcripts yielded amplified TCR beta CDR3 regions. RT-PCR was first run with HTBI primers, then multiplex PCR in a second round. TCRdb reprocessed the multiplex PCR reads with MiXCR, giving one entry per CDR3 protein. The sample gives roughly 600,000 distinct CDR3 sequences, about 35% of which show up once; 3.5% to 4.5% is in the top ten. Sequenced material: peripheral blood or thyroid tissue (not recorded which). These TCRs come from an adult man with Graves' hyperthyroidism.

The chain couples TRBV7-2 to TRBJ2-7, with 10 bases identical to TRBD1. Germline V gene data show CDR1 as SGHTA and CDR2 as FQGNSA. V dropped 3 bases and J dropped 6; count of bases not matched to a gene: 11. CDR3 length: 16 residues. This chain's CDR3 is CASSLGWDRGPGEQYF. CDR3 DNA: TGTGCCAGCAGCTTGGGATGGGACAGGGGCCCGGGCGAGCAGTACTTC.

V usage is TRBV18 and J usage is TRBJ1-1; 7 bases fit TRBD1. Germline CDR1 reads KGHSH; CDR2 reads LQKENI. V lost 2 bases to trimming and J lost 7 bases; unmatched junction nucleotides: 10. This CDR3 is built from 15 residues. Written as DNA, the CDR3 is TGTGCCAGCTCACCAGCCATCGGGACAGTTCATGAAGCTTTCTTT. This translates into CASSPAIGTVHEAFF.

As concerns this clonotype: The junction and the germline gene differ at one end; a read error may be behind it. CDR3 in amino acids: CASRPREGAFYEQYF. CDR3 DNA sequence: TGTGCTAGCAGACCCCGGGAGGGGGCCTTCTACGAGCAGTACTTC. The rearrangement joins TRBV7-7 to TRBJ2-7, with D maybe TRBD2 (8 bases). The CDR3 is 15 residues long. The germline CDR1 and CDR2 sequences are SSHAT and FNYEAQ (reference sequence).

The chain is built from TRBV29-1 and TRBJ2-5; 9 bases agree with TRBD1. Germline V gene lookup returns CDR1 SQVTM and CDR2 ANQGSEA. With 4 bases clipped from V and 1 base from J, the junction kept 7 bases outside the gene matches. This CDR3 has 15 residues. This CDR3 is CSVGSGTGRQETQYF. The CDR3 region has the DNA TGCAGCGTTGGCAGCGGGACAGGGCGCCAAGAGACCCAGTACTTC.

This clonotype has at least ten counts. CDR3 DNA sequence: TGTGCCAGCAGTTACGGGCAGGGATCAAATCAGCCCCAGCATTTT. This gives the protein CASSYGQGSNQPQHF. The chain combines TRBV6-5 with TRBJ1-5; TRBD1 is a possible D gene (5 bases). V gave up 2 bases and J gave up 4 bases, with 12 bases separating them. This CDR3 is built from 15 residues. The V gene's germline CDR1 is MNHEY and CDR2 SVGAGI.

The chain links TRBV12-5 to TRBJ1-2, with unresolved D. The CDR3 has 14 amino acids. Looked up from germline, CDR1 is LGHNT and CDR2 is FRNRAP. V was trimmed by 9 bases and J by 6 bases, leaving 20 bases between them. The CDR3 region has the DNA TGTGCTAGAGTCTTGGGCAACCGGCGGGATGGCTACACCTTC. Translation gives CARVLGNRRDGYTF.

For the CDR3, the DNA is TGTGCCACCAGTGACCCCGATCCTAGCCGGGCAGATACGCAGTACTTC. Its protein product is CATSDPDPSRADTQYF. The rearrangement joins TRBV24-1 to TRBJ2-5; D perhaps matches TRBD2 (5 bases). The CDR3 is 16 amino acids. Germline V gene sequence: CDR1 KGHDR, CDR2 SFDVKD. Trimming left V 4 bases short and J 11 bases short, with 25 bases between.

This clonotype was detected many times. The rearrangement links TRBV7-9 to TRBJ1-4; 9 nucleotides match TRBD1. Trimming took 5 bases from V and 6 from J; bases not matched to a gene: 4. CDR1 SEHNR and CDR2 FQNEAQ come from the germline V gene (reference sequence). The CDR3 is made up of 14 amino acids. The CDR3 loop reads CASSQDRGYEKLFF. For the CDR3, the DNA is TGTGCCAGCAGCCAGGACAGGGGTTATGAAAAACTGTTTTTT.

This clonotype was found many times. The CDR3: CVVRGRDTEAFF. CDR3 nucleotides: TGTGTGGTTCGGGGTCGGGACACTGAAGCTTTCTTT. The chain is built from TRBV10-3 and TRBJ1-1, with unresolved D. Germline V gives CDR1 ENHRY, CDR2 SYGVKD. The CDR3 is made up of 12 amino acids.

The rearrangement links TRBV6-6 to TRBJ2-5, with 8 bases fitting TRBD1. V gave up 6 bases and J gave up 3 bases; unmatched junction bases: 3. The CDR3 is 13 amino acids. Germline V gene sequence: CDR1 MNHNY, CDR2 SVGAGI (reference sequence). The CDR3 loop reads CASRPTGEETQYF. DNA of the CDR3: TGTGCCAGCAGGCCGACAGGGGAAGAGACCCAGTACTTC.